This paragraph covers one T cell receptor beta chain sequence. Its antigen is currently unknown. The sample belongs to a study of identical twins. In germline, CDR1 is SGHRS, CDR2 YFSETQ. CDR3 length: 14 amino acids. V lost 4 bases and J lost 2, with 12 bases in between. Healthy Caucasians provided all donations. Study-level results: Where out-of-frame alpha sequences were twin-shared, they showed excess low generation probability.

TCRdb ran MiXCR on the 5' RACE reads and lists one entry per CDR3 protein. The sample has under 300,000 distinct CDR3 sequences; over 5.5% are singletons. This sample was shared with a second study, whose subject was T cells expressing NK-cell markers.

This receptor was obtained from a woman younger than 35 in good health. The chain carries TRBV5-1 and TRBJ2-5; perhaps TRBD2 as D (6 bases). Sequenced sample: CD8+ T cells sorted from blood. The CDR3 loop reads CASSHGTYQETQYF. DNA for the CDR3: TGCGCCAGCAGCCATGGGACTTATCAAGAGACCCAGTACTTC.